Described below is a single TCR beta chain sequence and its context. The data stem from a study of blood T cell repertoires in COVID-19. Assay used: immunoSEQ multiplex PCR; TCRdb lists only in-frame clones, some missing. The sample has some 200,000 clones, about nine tenths seen once. This TCR came from a man aged 45 to 65 with acute or convalescent COVID-19. Sequencing was carried out using peripheral blood.

The CDR3 loop reads CASSQGATQETQYF. The CDR3 nucleotides read TGTGCCAGCTCACAGGGGGCTACTCAAGAGACCCAGTACTTC. The V gene is TRBV18, the J gene TRBJ2-5; 7 nucleotides line up with TRBD1. The CDR3 loop spans 14 amino acids. With V trimmed by 4 bases and J by 2 bases, 4 bases remained unmatched. CDR1 and CDR2 from the germline V gene are KGHSH and LQKENI.